The 24 T cell receptor beta chains listed next were all sequenced from one sample in a study of cytomegalovirus exposure and HLA in healthy donors. PCR primers comprised 60 Vbeta and 13 Jbeta primers. The method was immunoSEQ multiplex PCR; TCRdb's version includes in-frame clones alone and lacks a portion of them. The sample lists around 200,000 clones; about 80% were seen once. The sample comprised PBMCs. These receptors all stem from a woman aged 30 to 39 in good health and CMV-seropositive.

CDR3 sequence reads: CASNRAGGPYEQYF. In DNA, the CDR3 is TGTGCCAGCAATAGAGCGGGGGGGCCCTACGAGCAGTACTTC. The chain has TRBV6-1 and TRBJ2-5; 10 bases agree with TRBD2. The end of the DNA is better explained by TRBJ2-7, so the J call may be wrong. The CDR3 covers 14 residues. Germline values: CDR1 MNHNS, CDR2 SASEGT.

This clone came up a few times. DNA for the CDR3: TGTGCCAGCAGGGGCCCGGCGGGAACCAACTATGGCTACACCTTC. As protein: CASRGPAGTNYGYTF. This chain connects TRBV2 to TRBJ1-2; no clear D gene. Trimming pared 6 bases from V and 2 bases from J, leaving 16 bases between. This CDR3 region has 15 residues. Germline CDR1 reads SNHLY; CDR2 reads FYNNEI.

This clone was found a few times. This same CDR3 is encoded by further DNA sequences in the sample. The rearrangement links TRBV5-1 to TRBJ2-7; D remains ambiguous. The germline CDR1 and CDR2 sequences are SGHRS and YFSETQ. Trimming pared 5 bases from V and 0 bases from J, leaving 9 bases between. The CDR3 is 13 residues long. The CDR3 spells CASSSGSSYEQYF. For the CDR3, the DNA is TGCGCCAGCAGTTCCGGGTCCTCCTACGAGCAGTACTTC.

The chain combines TRBV4-3 with TRBJ2-1; a possible D gene is TRBD2 (6 bases). The CDR3 is 16 amino acids. Per the germline V gene, CDR1 is LGHNA and CDR2 is YSLEER. Trimming shortened V by 1 base and J by 1 base, and 11 bases separated the two germline ends. The CDR3 spells CASSQGIAESYNEQFF. The CDR3 DNA is TGCGCCAGCAGCCAAGGAATAGCGGAGTCCTACAATGAGCAGTTCTTC.

The rearrangement links TRBV7-2 to TRBJ2-1, with 7 bases fitting TRBD2. J gave up 4 bases and V 7 bases, and 10 bases lay outside the gene matches. Germline-derived CDR1 and CDR2 are SGHTA and FQGNSA. The CDR3 has 15 amino acids. The DNA of the CDR3 is TGTGCCAGCACGGAAACTAGCGACTATTACAATGAGCAGTTCTTC. The encoded protein is CASTETSDYYNEQFF.

This clone was recorded a few times. The genes are TRBV2 and TRBJ1-2; D is uncertain. Trimming removed 4 bases from V and 4 bases from J, with 10 bases in between. This CDR3 comprises 13 residues. Germline assignment: CDR1 SNHLY and CDR2 FYNNEI. CDR3 sequence (DNA): TGTGCCAGCAGTGCTGAGGAGTCCTATGGCTACACCTTC. Translation gives CASSAEESYGYTF.

V is TRBV27 and J is TRBJ1-1, with TRBD1 matching 7 bases. The CDR3 totals 14 residues. The V gene end was trimmed by 3 bases and the J gene end by 10 bases; junction bases not matched to a gene: 11. Germline lookup yields CDR1 MNHEY and CDR2 SMNVEV (reference sequence). The CDR3 loop is CASSFRGQGRGAFF. CDR3 in DNA: TGTGCCAGCAGTTTTAGGGGGCAGGGGAGAGGAGCTTTCTTT.

This chain joins TRBV30 and TRBJ1-1; D call uncertain. CDR1 and CDR2 (germline): GTSNPN, SVGIG (reference sequence). Trimming took 7 bases from V and 4 from J, leaving 7 bases between them. There are 10 residues in the CDR3. The chain's CDR3 is CASQATEAFF. CDR3 bases: TGTGCCTCCCAGGCCACTGAAGCTTTCTTT.

The chain employs TRBV10-2 and TRBJ2-3; TRBD2 agrees at 14 bases. The length of the CDR3 is 18 residues. The junction had 6 bases not matched to a gene; V was cut back by 4 bases and J by 0 bases. Germline V gene lookup returns CDR1 WSHSY and CDR2 SAAADI. CDR3 nucleotides: TGCGCCAGCAGTGTCTCGGGGACTAGCGGGAGTAGCACAGATACGCAGTATTTT. Residues: CASSVSGTSGSSTDTQYF.

The chain links TRBV6-1 to TRBJ1-2; 9 positions match TRBD1. In germline, CDR1 is MNHNS, CDR2 SASEGT. Trimming at V came to 4 bases and at J to 7 bases, leaving 10 bases not matched to a gene. The CDR3 is 15 amino acids. The CDR3 nucleotides read TGTGCCAGCAGTGTTGCGGGACAGGGAGAACGTGGCTACACCTTC. Residues: CASSVAGQGERGYTF.

In DNA form, the CDR3 reads TGTGCCAGCAGTGACGCCCCGGGAAGCCAAGTCTCCTATAATTCACCCCTCCACTTT. Encoded protein: CASSDAPGSQVSYNSPLHF. The chain carries TRBV2 and TRBJ1-6; no definite D call. The length of the CDR3 is 19 residues. Trimming left V 3 bases short and J 0 bases short, with 18 bases between. Germline V gene lookup returns CDR1 SNHLY and CDR2 FYNNEI.

This rearrangement joins TRBV6-5 to TRBJ1-1; D gene ambiguous. The CDR3 extends over 14 amino acids. Germline CDR1 MNHEY, CDR2 SVGAGI. Trimming shortened V by 8 bases and J by 1 base, and 14 bases separated the two germline ends. Here the CDR3 DNA reads TGTGCCAGCGCATTGGAGTTAGGGAACACTGAAGCTTTCTTT. Translating it yields CASALELGNTEAFF.

This clone was seen more than once but under ten times. The rearrangement uses TRBV27 and TRBJ1-2, with D maybe TRBD1 (5 bases). The CDR3 spans 15 residues. Germline CDR1 MNHEY, CDR2 SMNVEV (reference sequence). Between the trimmed V and J ends, which lost 0 bases and 3 bases, there was a span of 11 bases. The CDR3 region has the DNA TGTGCCAGCAGTTTATCGGGGGGAGGGTACTATGGCTACACCTTC. Its translation: CASSLSGGGYYGYTF.

The chain has TRBV7-9 and TRBJ1-4, with a tentative D call TRBD1 (6 bases). Trimming cost V 10 bases and J 4 bases, with 13 bases left between them. The CDR3 loop spans 13 amino acids. CDR1 and CDR2 (germline): SEHNR, FQNEAQ (reference sequence). The CDR3 DNA follows: TGTGCCAACTCAGGACAGAATAATGAAAAACTGTTTTTT. Amino acids: CANSGQNNEKLFF.

This rearrangement joins TRBV29-1 to TRBJ2-5, with a tentative D call TRBD2 (5 bases). V was cut by 4 bases and J by 1 base, with 10 bases left in between. From germline, CDR1 is SQVTM and CDR2 ANQGSEA. The CDR3 is 13 amino acids. The CDR3 is CSVGELVQETQYF. CDR3 nucleotide sequence: TGCAGCGTTGGGGAACTAGTCCAAGAGACCCAGTACTTC.

This chain uses TRBV7-6 with TRBJ1-1; D might be TRBD1 (5 bases). CDR1 SGHVS and CDR2 FNYEAQ come from the germline V gene. The CDR3 runs 15 residues. V lost 2 bases and J lost 3, with 13 bases in between. The CDR3 region is CASSLSRVGDTEAFF. CDR3 DNA sequence: TGTGCCAGCAGCTTAAGCAGGGTTGGTGACACTGAAGCTTTCTTT.

The gene calls are TRBV7-6 and TRBJ2-5; TRBD2 agrees at 10 bases. The CDR3 consists of 16 residues. Germline-derived CDR1 and CDR2 are SGHVS and FNYEAQ. V shed 4 bases, J shed 2 bases, and the junction held 7 bases outside the gene matches. Here the CDR3 DNA reads TGTGCCAGCAGCTCCTCTAGCGGGAGCTGGCAAGAGACCCAGTACTTC. It specifies CASSSSSGSWQETQYF.

The CDR3 protein is CASSGQTGRYGYTF. The CDR3 DNA is TGTGCCAGCAGCGGCCAGACAGGGCGGTATGGCTACACCTTC. This chain links TRBV5-5 with TRBJ1-2; 7 positions match TRBD1. The CDR3 spans 14 residues. The ends lost 4 bases at V and 5 bases at J; junction bases unmatched: 8. Germline V gives CDR1 SGHKS, CDR2 YYEKEE (reference sequence).

V and J are TRBV2 and TRBJ2-3, with D hard to call. The CDR3 covers 15 residues. Per the germline V gene, CDR1 is SNHLY and CDR2 is FYNNEI. V was clipped by 1 base and J by 2 bases, with 10 bases between them. The CDR3 spells CASSEELMNTDTQYF. The CDR3 DNA reads as TGTGCCAGCAGTGAAGAGCTTATGAACACAGATACGCAGTATTTT. Filled out from reference TRBV2 and TRBJ2-3, the complete variable domain reads EPEVTQTPSHQVTQMGQEVILRCVPISNHLYFYWYRQILGQKVEFLVSFYNNEISEKSEIFDDQFSVERPDGSNFTLKIRSTKLEDSAMYFCASSEELMNTDTQYFGPGTRLTVL.

This clone appeared many times. The rearrangement uses TRBV6-5 and TRBJ1-1; no clear D. V gave up 9 bases and J gave up 5 bases, with 16 bases separating them. CDR1 and CDR2 from the germline V gene are MNHEY and SVGAGI. This CDR3 comprises 13 residues. The CDR3: CASHATGRTEAFF. CDR3 DNA: TGTGCCAGTCACGCCACGGGTCGGACTGAAGCTTTCTTT.

The V gene is TRBV6-1, the J gene TRBJ1-2; D is possibly TRBD1 (5 bases). V lost 2 bases, J lost 0 bases, and 10 bases lay in between. The CDR3 runs to 15 residues. Germline assignment: CDR1 MNHNS and CDR2 SASEGT. In DNA form, the CDR3 reads TGTGCCAGCAGTGAACAGGGCAGGGCTAACTATGGCTACACCTTC. It translates to CASSEQGRANYGYTF.

The chain couples TRBV30 to TRBJ1-6, with 9 bases that match TRBD1. This CDR3 has 13 residues. CDR1 and CDR2 (germline): GTSNPN, SVGIG (reference sequence). CDR3 loop: CAGAGQGNSPLHF. The CDR3 DNA reads as TGTGCTGGCGCGGGACAGGGTAATTCACCCCTCCACTTT.

The rearrangement links TRBV7-2 to TRBJ1-2; 8 bases match TRBD1. Looked up from germline, CDR1 is SGHTA and CDR2 is FQGNSA. V lost 10 bases to trimming and J lost 3 bases; unmatched junction nucleotides: 7. The CDR3 sequence is 13 residues long. The CDR3 nucleotides read TGTGCCACCTCCCAGGGGGCAGACTATGGCTACACCTTC. Encoded protein: CATSQGADYGYTF. Filled out from reference TRBV7-2 and TRBJ1-2, the complete variable domain reads GAGVSQSPSNKVTEKGKDVELRCDPISGHTALYWYRQSLGQGLEFLIYFQGNSAPDKSGLPSDRFSAERTGGSVSTLTIQRTQQEDSAVYLCATSQGADYGYTFGSGTRLTVV.

This sequence joins TRBV7-9 and TRBJ2-7; D is perhaps TRBD2 (5 bases). The CDR3 is made up of 16 amino acids. V lost 1 base, J lost 0 bases, and 13 bases lay in between. Germline values: CDR1 SEHNR, CDR2 FQNEAQ (reference sequence). This chain's CDR3 is CASSLDTGKSSYEQYF. CDR3 DNA sequence: TGTGCCAGCAGCTTAGATACGGGGAAGAGCTCCTACGAGCAGTACTTC. Complete variable domain (other parts from reference TRBV7-9 and TRBJ2-7): DTGVSQNPRHKITKRGQNVTFRCDPISEHNRLYWYRQTLGQGPEFLTYFQNEAQLEKSRLLSDRFSAERPKGSFSTLEIQRTEQGDSAMYLCASSLDTGKSSYEQYFGPGTRLTVT.